Presented here are 30 T cell receptor beta chains from one specimen sequenced in a study of blood T cell repertoires in COVID-19 (dated by TCRdb to about 2020). The library relied on the immunoSEQ multiplex PCR assay. The immuneACCESS repertoire file appears here via TCRdb, limited to in-frame rearrangements. These files lack a portion of the clones; in checked studies, under half of the deficit traces to unresolved V genes, and the cause of the others is not known. The sample data list 120,000 to 150,000 clones, and 79% of these were observed just once. About 9% of the sample belongs to the ten largest clones. The sample comprised peripheral blood. The receptors shown here come from a man in his fifties with active or convalescent COVID-19.

The chain uses TRBV6-5 and TRBJ1-1; D is undetermined. Trimming pared 0 bases from V and 1 base from J, leaving 3 bases between. Germline V gives CDR1 MNHEY, CDR2 SVGAGI. This CDR3 has 13 amino acids. The CDR3 sequence: CASSYSRNTEAFF. CDR3 DNA: TGTGCCAGCAGTTACTCCAGGAACACTGAAGCTTTCTTT.

The V gene is TRBV3-1 (or the pseudogene TRBV3-2), the J gene TRBJ2-5; 9 bases are shared with TRBD2. CDR1 is LGHDT, CDR2 YNNKEL, per germline (reference sequence). This CDR3 is 15 amino acids long. Trimming at V came to 0 bases and at J to 1 base, leaving 0 bases not matched to a gene. The CDR3 loop reads CASSQDSGGQETQYF. The CDR3 DNA reads TGTGCCAGCAGCCAAGATAGCGGGGGCCAAGAGACCCAGTACTTC.

This rearrangement joins TRBV11-3 to TRBJ2-1; maybe TRBD2 (6 bases). V was clipped by 5 bases and J by 7 bases, with 18 bases between them. Germline V gene data show CDR1 as SGHNT and CDR2 as YENEEA. The length of the CDR3 is 15 residues. The DNA for the CDR3 is TGTGCCAGCAGCGCGGGACCAGCCCGGGGAAATGAGCAGTTCTTC. It is translated as CASSAGPARGNEQFF.

For this clone: One junction end does not reproduce the germline sequence, and a read error may be involved. The rearrangement uses TRBV4-1 and TRBJ2-4; 8 nucleotides match TRBD2. The CDR3 runs 14 residues. Germline assignment: CDR1 MGHRA and CDR2 YSYEKL. The CDR3 reads CASSQDPAGVYSHF. CDR3 nucleotide sequence: TGCGCCAGCAGCCAAGACCCAGCGGGAGTATATAGTCACTTC.

This clone was picked up a small number of times. This chain links TRBV18 with TRBJ2-7; TRBD1 matches 9 bases. The CDR3 has 14 residues. CDR1 is KGHSH and CDR2 is LQKENI in the germline V gene. Germline trimming cut 3 bases from V and 5 bases from J; bases unmatched to any gene: 5. The chain's CDR3 is CASSPSGQGNEQYF. The DNA of the CDR3 is TGTGCCAGCTCACCCTCCGGACAGGGGAACGAGCAGTACTTC.

This clone was detected a few times. The sample carries other DNA sequences with the same CDR3. The V call is TRBV9, the J call TRBJ2-7; 8 bases map to TRBD1. V shed 2 bases, J shed 2 bases, and the junction held 3 bases outside the gene matches. CDR3 length: 14 amino acids. Germline V lookup: CDR1 SGDLS, CDR2 YYNGEE. CDR3 in amino acids: CASSVTGGPYEQYF. The CDR3 region has the DNA TGTGCCAGCAGCGTCACAGGGGGTCCCTACGAGCAGTACTTC.

On this clone: The same CDR3 arises from other DNA sequences in this sample as well. The genes are TRBV28 and TRBJ1-4; maybe TRBD1 (6 bases). Looked up from germline, CDR1 is MDHEN and CDR2 is SYDVKM. The CDR3 is 15 amino acids. V lost 2 bases and J 2 bases, leaving 9 bases between the germline ends. DNA for the CDR3: TGTGCCAGCAGTTTAGGGGGCCGTACTAATGAAAAACTGTTTTTT. This translates into CASSLGGRTNEKLFF.

There are a few counts of this clone. The V and J genes are TRBV28 and TRBJ2-7, with 9 nucleotides matching TRBD1. The germline gives CDR1 MDHEN, CDR2 SYDVKM. The trim removed 2 bases at V and 4 bases at J, leaving 15 bases unmatched. The CDR3 length is 18 residues. CDR3 sequence: CASSLNEKVWTGVYEQYF. DNA of the CDR3: TGTGCCAGCAGTTTAAACGAGAAAGTCTGGACAGGGGTGTACGAGCAGTACTTC.

This chain uses TRBV2 with TRBJ2-2, with 11 bases lining up with TRBD2. V was clipped by 6 bases and J by 5 bases; unmatched bases: 5. Germline assignment: CDR1 SNHLY and CDR2 FYNNEI. CDR3 length: 15 amino acids. CDR3 sequence reads: CASRATSGITGELFF. In DNA, the CDR3 is TGTGCCAGCAGGGCGACTAGCGGGATAACCGGGGAGCTGTTTTTT.

The chain couples TRBV30 to TRBJ1-5; perhaps TRBD1 as D (5 bases). Germline V gene lookup returns CDR1 GTSNPN and CDR2 SVGIG (reference sequence). The CDR3 length is 14 residues. The germline V and J ends were trimmed by 3 bases and 4 bases, with 13 bases remaining between them. The CDR3 protein is CAWRVGGDNQPQHF. For the CDR3, the DNA is TGTGCCTGGAGGGTGGGAGGGGATAATCAGCCCCAGCATTTT.

V and J are TRBV27 and TRBJ2-7, with 9 bases lining up with TRBD2. The CDR3 length is 16 residues. In germline, CDR1 is MNHEY, CDR2 SMNVEV (reference sequence). Trimming cost V 5 bases and J 4 bases; bases outside gene matches: 12. The CDR3 DNA sequence: TGTGCCAGCAGTACAACTGGCGGGAGGGTGTTTTACGAGCAGTACTTC. Translating gives CASSTTGGRVFYEQYF.

The chain is built from TRBV19 and TRBJ2-7; TRBD1 aligns across 11 bases. Germline assignment: CDR1 LNHDA and CDR2 SQIVND (reference sequence). Trimming removed 3 bases from V and 2 bases from J; junction bases left unmatched: 15. This CDR3 region has 19 residues. The CDR3 nucleotides are TGTGCCAGTAGTATCTCCGGGACAGGGGGTAGCGGGAGTACCTACGAGCAGTACTTC. Amino acid sequence: CASSISGTGGSGSTYEQYF. The whole variable domain, remainder taken from reference TRBV19 and TRBJ2-7, is DGGITQSPKYLFRKEGQNVTLSCEQNLNHDAMYWYRQDPGQGLRLIYYSQIVNDFQKGDIAEGYSVSREKKESFPLTVTSAQKNPTAFYLCASSISGTGGSGSTYEQYFGPGTRLTVT.

This clone was seen a single time. CDR3 region: CASKRQGTEAFF. CDR3 bases: TGTGCCAGCAAACGACAGGGGACTGAAGCTTTCTTT. This chain links TRBV6-5 with TRBJ1-1; 8 bases fit TRBD1. J gave up 5 bases and V 7 bases, and 3 bases lay outside the gene matches. Germline CDR1 reads MNHEY; CDR2 reads SVGAGI. The CDR3 runs 12 residues.

The J gene is TRBJ2-5, the V gene TRBV27, with 7 bases matching TRBD2. V trimming: 3 bases; J trimming: 4 bases; junction bases outside the gene matches: 8. This CDR3 spans 15 amino acids. Germline CDR1 reads MNHEY; CDR2 reads SMNVEV (reference sequence). The CDR3 coding sequence is TGTGCCAGCAGTTTTTTGCGGGAGAGGGGAGAGACCCAGTACTTC. Translation gives CASSFLRERGETQYF.

The rearrangement uses TRBV6-5 and TRBJ2-7; TRBD1 agrees at 9 bases. Trimming removed 6 bases from V and 7 bases from J; junction bases left unmatched: 7. Germline values: CDR1 MNHEY, CDR2 SVGAGI. The CDR3 has 13 amino acids. DNA of the CDR3: TGTGCCAGCAGCGGAGACAGGGGGTGGGAGCAGTACTTC. As protein: CASSGDRGWEQYF.

J is TRBJ1-5 and V is TRBV4-1; D might be TRBD1 (5 bases). Germline values: CDR1 MGHRA, CDR2 YSYEKL. V lost 1 base to trimming and J lost 7 bases, with 11 bases between them. The CDR3 runs 14 residues. CDR3 amino acids: CASSQAQGIQPQHF. The CDR3 DNA follows: TGCGCCAGCAGCCAAGCCCAGGGTATACAGCCCCAGCATTTT.

A few counts support this clone. The chain is built from TRBV5-4 and TRBJ1-1; D perhaps matches TRBD1 (6 bases). The CDR3 extends over 16 amino acids. Trimming cost V 3 bases and J 4 bases, with 19 bases left between them. Germline values: CDR1 SGHNT, CDR2 YYREEE (reference sequence). The CDR3 DNA reads TGTGCCAGCAGCTCCGCCTTTTTAGGGGGTGGCACTGAAGCTTTCTTT. Encoded protein: CASSSAFLGGGTEAFF.

This chain joins TRBV10-3 and TRBJ1-6; TRBD1 aligns across 9 bases. Germline CDR1 is ENHRY and CDR2 is SYGVKD. With 0 bases clipped from V and 10 bases from J, the junction kept 4 bases outside the gene matches. This CDR3 contains 15 residues. The CDR3 protein is CAISESWDRVSPLHF. CDR3 DNA sequence: TGTGCCATCAGTGAGTCTTGGGACAGGGTATCACCCCTCCACTTT.

The chain combines TRBV11-2 with TRBJ1-6; D gene uncertain. CDR1 is SGHAT and CDR2 is FQNNGV in the germline V gene. The length of the CDR3 is 15 residues. Deletions cut 3 bases from V and 7 bases from J, with 13 bases between. CDR3 bases: TGTGCCAGCAGCTTTGGTTTTGGTGGCAATTCACCCCTCCACTTT. It encodes CASSFGFGGNSPLHF.

CDR3 sequence reads: CATSDPGTDSTDTQYF. In DNA, the CDR3 is TGTGCCACCAGTGATCCCGGGACAGATAGCACAGATACGCAGTATTTT. The rearrangement joins TRBV24-1 to TRBJ2-3; 7 nucleotides match TRBD1. Germline V gene data show CDR1 as KGHDR and CDR2 as SFDVKD. CDR3 length: 16 residues. Germline trimming cut 3 bases from V and 0 bases from J; bases unmatched to any gene: 5.

In its sample, this clone was seen a few times. Distinct nucleotide sequences in the sample also encode this CDR3. The CDR3 here is CASSLGTGAYEQYF. In DNA, the CDR3 is TGCGCCAGCAGCTTGGGGACGGGGGCCTACGAGCAGTACTTC. V usage is TRBV5-1 and J usage is TRBJ2-7, with D possibly being TRBD2 (6 bases). CDR3 length: 14 residues. Per the germline V gene, CDR1 is SGHRS and CDR2 is YFSETQ. V was pared by 0 bases and J by 2 bases, with 9 bases between.

This chain uses TRBV6-2 or TRBV6-3 with TRBJ1-1; 7 bases are a match to TRBD1. Germline assignment: CDR1 MNHEY and CDR2 SVGEGT. The CDR3 totals 16 residues. Trimming removed 2 bases from V and 0 bases from J; junction bases left unmatched: 6. CDR3 region: CASSYDRAPLNTEAFF. CDR3 DNA sequence: TGTGCCAGCAGTTACGACAGGGCCCCGTTGAACACTGAAGCTTTCTTT.

This clone was counted a single time. The rearrangement links TRBV6-4 to TRBJ2-2, with 11 bases fitting TRBD2. The V and J ends lost 7 bases and 5 bases, in that order; junction bases with no gene match: 6. Per the germline V gene, CDR1 is MRHNA and CDR2 is SNTAGT. There are 15 residues in the CDR3. The CDR3 sequence is CASTSLAGDTGELFF. The DNA for the CDR3 is TGTGCCAGCACATCACTAGCGGGAGATACCGGGGAGCTGTTTTTT.

V gene TRBV9 combines with J gene TRBJ2-1, with TRBD2 matching over 7 bases. Germline lookup yields CDR1 SGDLS and CDR2 YYNGEE. Trimming removed 4 bases from V and 8 bases from J; junction bases left unmatched: 12. This CDR3 spans 15 amino acids. CDR3 DNA: TGTGCCAGCAGCCCTCTGGCGGGAGCCACGGATGAGCAGTTCTTC. As protein: CASSPLAGATDEQFF.

V is TRBV6-4 and J is TRBJ1-2, with TRBD1 identical over 7 bases. CDR3 size: 14 residues. The ends lost 3 bases at V and 4 bases at J; junction bases unmatched: 5. Germline CDR1 reads MRHNA; CDR2 reads SNTAGT. The CDR3 loop reads CASSEGRGTYGYTF. The CDR3 DNA follows: TGTGCCAGCAGTGAAGGCAGGGGGACCTATGGCTACACCTTC.

This clone was counted ten times or more. CDR3 residues: CASSWSGGNSNQPQHF. CDR3 coding DNA: TGTGCCAGCAGCTGGAGTGGGGGGAATAGCAATCAGCCCCAGCATTTT. The rearrangement joins TRBV5-4 to TRBJ1-5, with D tentatively TRBD1 (5 bases). The germline V and J ends were trimmed by 3 bases and 0 bases, with 13 bases remaining between them. CDR1 is SGHNT and CDR2 is YYREEE in the germline V gene (reference sequence). CDR3 size: 16 residues.

V usage is TRBV11-3 and J usage is TRBJ2-1; D unresolved. Trimming took off 5 bases at V and 1 base at J, with 9 bases between the two ends. CDR1 and CDR2 (germline): SGHNT, YENEEA. CDR3 length: 14 amino acids. Written as DNA, the CDR3 is TGTGCCAGCAGCCGACCGGAGTCCTACAATGAGCAGTTCTTC. The encoded protein is CASSRPESYNEQFF.

In DNA form, the CDR3 reads TGTGCCAGCAGCTTAGGGGCGACAGGGGTAACCACAGATACGCAGTATTTT. Translated, it gives CASSLGATGVTTDTQYF. The chain combines TRBV7-9 with TRBJ2-3; 8 bases fit TRBD1. V shed 1 base and J 2 bases; nucleotides not matched to a gene: 8. Germline V lookup: CDR1 SEHNR, CDR2 FQNEAQ (reference sequence). The CDR3 runs 17 residues.

This clone was seen many times. V and J are TRBV4-1 and TRBJ1-5, with a weak D call TRBD1 (5 bases). CDR3 length: 16 amino acids. Trimming shortened V by 1 base and J by 1 base, and 11 bases separated the two germline ends. Germline V gene lookup returns CDR1 MGHRA and CDR2 YSYEKL. DNA for the CDR3: TGCGCCAGCAGCCAAGCAGGGAGGGGAAGCAATCAGCCCCAGCATTTT. Translated: CASSQAGRGSNQPQHF.

This clone was recorded a few times. V usage is TRBV11-1 and J usage is TRBJ1-6; the match to TRBD1 covers 8 bases. Trimming removed 5 bases from V and 5 bases from J; junction bases left unmatched: 2. Germline CDR1 reads SGHAT; CDR2 reads FQDESV (reference sequence). The CDR3 length is 14 residues. The CDR3 nucleotides are TGTGCCAGCAGCCGGACAGGGAATAATTCACCCCTCCACTTT. The encoded protein is CASSRTGNNSPLHF.